The 6 T cell receptor beta chains below come from one sample, sequenced in a study of vaccination effects on CD4 cells after COVID-19. No antigens are known for them. When around nine days of culture had elapsed, CD4+ T cells were isolated. The person was diagnosed with PCR-confirmed SARS-CoV-2 infection between March and December 2020. Participants got two doses of BNT162b2 or mRNA-1273 vaccine. This table comes from immunoSEQ multiplex PCR, and its TCRdb copy is limited to in-frame clones, with some not included. Counted here are roughly 35,000 clones, 75% occurring once; the ten biggest clones make up around 7%. Specimen: CD4+ T cells from PBMCs cultured without peptide, collected after COVID-19 vaccination. These receptors were obtained from a human donor who had a prior SARS-CoV-2 infection.

V is TRBV18 and J is TRBJ2-2; D remains ambiguous. Germline CDR1 reads KGHSH; CDR2 reads LQKENI. Deletions cut 2 bases from V and 5 bases from J, with 12 bases between. This CDR3 comprises 15 residues. Written as DNA, the CDR3 is TGTGCCAGCTCACCAGGCGCACCCGCGACCGGGGAGCTGTTTTTT. It is translated as CASSPGAPATGELFF. Using reference TRBV18 and TRBJ2-2 for the parts outside the CDR3, the full variable domain is NAGVMQNPRHLVRRRGQEARLRCSPMKGHSHVYWYRQLPEEGLKFMVYLQKENIIDESGMPKERFSAEFPKEGPSILRIQQVVRGDSAAYFCASSPGAPATGELFFGEGSRLTVL.

V usage is TRBV12-3 or TRBV12-4 and J usage is TRBJ2-7; D is undetermined. V was cut by 4 bases and J by 3 bases, with 7 bases left in between. The CDR3 extends over 12 amino acids. The CDR3 nucleotides read TGTGCCAGCAGTTCCGCCTACTACGAGCAGTACTTC. Translation gives CASSSAYYEQYF.

The J gene is TRBJ2-5, the V gene TRBV29-1; weak D call: TRBD2 (5 bases). The CDR3 consists of 12 residues. V lost 4 bases and J 1 base, leaving 7 bases between the germline ends. Germline CDR1 is SQVTM and CDR2 is ANQGSEA. As DNA, the CDR3 is TGCAGCGTTGCCCGGGGCCAAGAGACCCAGTACTTC. Amino acid sequence: CSVARGQETQYF.

The gene calls are TRBV5-4 and TRBJ2-3; 8 bases agree with TRBD2. Germline V gene lookup returns CDR1 SGHNT and CDR2 YYREEE (reference sequence). The J segment lost 2 bases and the V segment lost 3 bases, leaving 5 bases of the junction unmatched. The CDR3 has 15 amino acids. As DNA, the CDR3 is TGTGCCAGCAGCTCGGGGGGACTAGACACAGATACGCAGTATTTT. Amino acids: CASSSGGLDTDTQYF.

V is TRBV4-3 and J is TRBJ2-2; 11 positions match TRBD2. Per germline, CDR1 LGHNA and CDR2 YSLEER. This CDR3 is built from 16 residues. The ends lost 5 bases at V and 7 bases at J; junction bases unmatched: 9. The CDR3 nucleotides read TGCGCCAGCAGCGGACTAGCGGGTGCCCCCGACGGGGAGCTGTTTTTT. Protein product: CASSGLAGAPDGELFF.

This clone was counted a few times. V and J are TRBV6-2 or TRBV6-3 and TRBJ1-5; TRBD1 aligns across 7 bases. The CDR3 spans 13 residues. V lost 4 bases and J lost 8; bases outside the gene matches: 5. From germline, CDR1 is MNHEY and CDR2 SVGEGT. The CDR3 is CASSWGQWEPQHF. CDR3 nucleotide sequence: TGTGCCAGCAGTTGGGGACAGTGGGAGCCCCAGCATTTT.